The 28 T cell receptor beta chains below were found in one sample sequenced in a study of blood T cells in healthy people across ages. With a J-beta primer mix and a sample-barcoded 5' primer, a second PCR ran about 7 to 12 cycles. TCRdb analysed the 5' RACE reads with MiXCR anew, one entry per CDR3 protein. The sample records about 1.5 million distinct CDR3 sequences, roughly 43% being singletons. The sample was blood. The receptors were sampled from a woman aged 18 to 35 in good health.

V and J are TRBV6-4 and TRBJ2-5; TRBD2 aligns across 9 bases. The V gene's germline CDR1 is MRHNA and CDR2 SNTAGT. V lost 5 bases, J lost 11 bases, and 9 bases stayed unmatched. The CDR3 covers 13 residues. CDR3 sequence: CASSRTSEDEQYF. CDR3 DNA: TGTGCCAGCAGTCGGACTAGCGAGGATGAGCAGTACTTC.

This chain connects TRBV7-8 to TRBJ2-7; 7 bases are shared with TRBD2. The J segment lost 0 bases and the V segment lost 5 bases, leaving 10 bases of the junction unmatched. Per germline, CDR1 SGHVS and CDR2 FQNEAQ. The CDR3 has 16 amino acids. The CDR3 loop is CASSHRREASSYEQYF. The CDR3 DNA reads as TGTGCCAGCAGCCACCGTCGGGAGGCTAGCTCCTACGAGCAGTACTTC.

The rearrangement uses TRBV24-1 and TRBJ2-1; 10 bases match TRBD2. From germline, CDR1 is KGHDR and CDR2 SFDVKD. The CDR3 is made up of 15 amino acids. J lost 6 bases, V lost 7 bases, and 8 bases had no gene match. The CDR3 nucleotides are TGTGCCACCAGCAGATCGACTAGCGGGCGCAATGAGCAGTTCTTC. This sequence encodes CATSRSTSGRNEQFF.

The rearrangement joins TRBV27 to TRBJ1-1; 9 bases map to TRBD1. The CDR3 loop spans 15 amino acids. The trim removed 6 bases at V and 3 bases at J, leaving 8 bases unmatched. Per germline, CDR1 MNHEY and CDR2 SMNVEV (reference sequence). CDR3 sequence: CASRPLQGADTEAFF. CDR3 sequence (DNA): TGTGCCAGCAGGCCCTTACAGGGGGCGGACACTGAAGCTTTCTTT.

This clonotype was counted a few times. V usage is TRBV6-5 and J usage is TRBJ2-7; TRBD1 or TRBD2 may be the D gene (5 bases each). Trimming shortened V by 2 bases and J by 2 bases, and 10 bases separated the two germline ends. CDR1 and CDR2 from the germline V gene are MNHEY and SVGAGI. The CDR3 extends over 14 amino acids. The CDR3 DNA reads as TGTGCCAGCAGTTACCGGGACGGGGCCTACGAGCAGTACTTC. As protein: CASSYRDGAYEQYF.

V is TRBV7-4 and J is TRBJ2-1, with D perhaps TRBD2 (6 bases). Germline CDR1 reads SGHVT; CDR2 reads SQSDAQ. This CDR3 contains 15 residues. Trimming pared 8 bases from V and 7 bases from J, leaving 21 bases between. Here the CDR3 DNA reads TGTGCCAGCTGCCCGGGGGAGCCCGGGGTTAATGAGCAGTTCTTC. Translated, it gives CASCPGEPGVNEQFF.

J is TRBJ2-3 and V is TRBV20-1; D gene ambiguous. This CDR3 comprises 14 residues. Germline lookup yields CDR1 DFQATT and CDR2 SNEGSKA (reference sequence). V shed 3 bases and J shed 2 bases, with 12 bases lying between them. The CDR3 DNA reads TGCAGTGCTAGTAATCGTGGATACACAGATACGCAGTATTTT. Amino acid sequence: CSASNRGYTDTQYF.

V usage is TRBV7-6 and J usage is TRBJ2-1; TRBD2 agrees at 14 bases. The junction had 6 bases not matched to a gene; V was cut back by 1 base and J by 4 bases. Germline CDR1 and CDR2: SGHVS and FNYEAQ. The CDR3 contains 18 residues. The CDR3 sequence is CASSLGGTSGGLYNEQFF. The CDR3 DNA is TGTGCCAGCAGCTTAGGGGGGACTAGCGGGGGTCTATACAATGAGCAGTTCTTC.

This clonotype was counted between two and nine times. The V gene is TRBV27, the J gene TRBJ2-5, with TRBD1 as a possible D gene (6 bases). The CDR3 is 15 amino acids. V gave up 5 bases and J gave up 5 bases, with 18 bases separating them. Germline values: CDR1 MNHEY, CDR2 SMNVEV (reference sequence). CDR3 coding DNA: TGTGCCAGCAGTCCCTATATCAGGGGAAAGGAGACCCAGTACTTC. It codes for CASSPYIRGKETQYF.

This chain connects TRBV14 to TRBJ1-1, with 7 bases lining up with TRBD1. The germline gives CDR1 SGHDN, CDR2 FVKESK. After removal of 4 bases from V and 6 bases from J, the junction contained 8 bases not matched to a gene. The CDR3 covers 14 residues. CDR3 in amino acids: CASSPVNRGPEAFF. DNA for the CDR3: TGTGCCAGCAGCCCGGTAAACAGGGGTCCTGAAGCTTTCTTT.

This clonotype was detected only a few times. This sequence joins TRBV15 and TRBJ2-3; tentative D call: TRBD2 (7 bases). Germline CDR1 is LNHNV and CDR2 is YYDKDF (reference sequence). Between the trimmed V and J ends, which lost 9 bases and 0 bases, there was a span of 13 bases. This CDR3 has 14 amino acids. The CDR3 protein is CATRGGFSTDTQYF. In DNA, the CDR3 is TGTGCCACGCGCGGGGGCTTTAGCACAGATACGCAGTATTTT.

This chain uses TRBV20-1 with TRBJ2-2, with D hard to call. The germline CDR1 and CDR2 sequences are DFQATT and SNEGSKA (reference sequence). The V end was cut by 4 bases, the J end by 7 bases, with 22 bases between. The CDR3 extends over 16 amino acids. DNA of the CDR3: TGCAGTGCTACAGATACCTCGAGACGACTCGACGGGGAGCTGTTTTTT. This encodes CSATDTSRRLDGELFF.

The J gene is TRBJ2-1, the V gene TRBV12-3 or TRBV12-4; a possible D gene is TRBD2 (6 bases). The CDR3 spans 13 residues. Trimming cost V 5 bases and J 12 bases, with 17 bases left between them. The CDR3 protein is CASSLGTGVTQFF. The CDR3 bases are TGTGCCAGCAGTCTCGGGACTGGCGTTACGCAGTTCTTC.

This clonotype appeared a few times. CDR3 nucleotides: TGTGCCATCAGTGATCGAGATGGAGCCCTACTGTTTTTT. This codes for CAISDRDGALLFF. The chain combines TRBV10-3 with TRBJ1-4; the D is unclear. The CDR3 consists of 13 residues. V lost 3 bases and J lost 13, with 15 bases in between. Germline values: CDR1 ENHRY, CDR2 SYGVKD.

V gene TRBV6-6 combines with J gene TRBJ2-5; perhaps TRBD2 as D (5 bases). The CDR3 runs 14 residues. Germline loops: CDR1 MNHNY, CDR2 SVGAGI (reference sequence). V was shortened by 4 bases and J by 3 bases, with 12 bases between the two germline ends. CDR3 residues: CASSSLSSEETQYF. For the CDR3, the DNA is TGTGCCAGCAGTTCCCTGAGTAGCGAAGAGACCCAGTACTTC.

The V gene is TRBV20-1, the J gene TRBJ2-1, with 10 bases identical to TRBD2. V lost 4 bases and J lost 2; bases outside the gene matches: 2. The CDR3 is 14 amino acids. Per germline, CDR1 DFQATT and CDR2 SNEGSKA (reference sequence). In nucleotides, the CDR3 is TGCAGTGCTAAGCGGGGGGGCCCCTACAATGAGCAGTTCTTC. It translates to CSAKRGGPYNEQFF.

This clonotype was picked up a small number of times. A much larger clone sits a single nucleotide away, making a read error possible. The chain employs TRBV5-1 and TRBJ2-5; 8 nucleotides agree with TRBD2. The CDR3 sequence is 16 residues long. Unmatched junction bases numbered 15, after V lost 0 bases and J lost 11 bases. Looked up from germline, CDR1 is SGHRS and CDR2 is YFSETQ. The CDR3 loop reads CASSLEIGRAKNEQYF. Here the CDR3 DNA reads TGCGCCAGCAGCTTGGAGATCGGGAGGGCCAAGAATGAGCAGTACTTC.

This clonotype was counted between two and nine times. The rearrangement joins TRBV6-2 or TRBV6-3 to TRBJ1-5; maybe TRBD1 (5 bases). The CDR3 length is 17 residues. The V gene lost 0 bases and the J gene lost 7 bases, with 19 bases spanning the gap. Germline V gene lookup returns CDR1 MNHEY and CDR2 SVGEGT. Here the CDR3 reads CASSYSNPRRTQQPQHF. The CDR3 coding sequence is TGTGCCAGCAGTTACTCGAATCCCCGCAGGACACAGCAGCCCCAGCATTTT.

The V call is TRBV4-1, the J call TRBJ2-5; a weak D match, TRBD2 (5 bases). The DNA end is more similar to TRBJ2-4, so the J call may be wrong. The V gene's germline CDR1 is MGHRA and CDR2 YSYEKL. This CDR3 is 16 amino acids long. As DNA, the CDR3 is TGCGCCAGCAGCCAAGAAGGGAGAGATTCCAAAAACATTCAGTACTTC. Translation gives CASSQEGRDSKNIQYF.

This sequence joins TRBV12-3 or TRBV12-4 and TRBJ2-7; D remains ambiguous. The CDR3 length is 15 residues. V lost 6 bases to trimming and J lost 0 bases, with 15 bases between them. CDR3 in amino acids: CASSPTPVSSYEQYF. DNA for the CDR3: TGTGCCAGCAGCCCGACACCGGTTAGCTCCTACGAGCAGTACTTC.

The V gene is TRBV10-3, the J gene TRBJ2-5; D unresolved. The CDR3 is 11 residues long. V lost 10 bases, J lost 1 base, and 7 bases lay in between. The germline V gene has CDR1 ENHRY and CDR2 SYGVKD. CDR3: CATRSQETQYF. The CDR3 bases are TGTGCCACCCGGAGCCAAGAGACCCAGTACTTC.

The chain recombines TRBV30 with TRBJ2-5; 8 positions match TRBD2. The J call is uncertain, as TRBJ2-7 better fits the DNA end. The V gene's germline CDR1 is GTSNPN and CDR2 SVGIG (reference sequence). CDR3 length equals 14 residues. Here the CDR3 reads CAWSAKIAGYEQYF. Here the CDR3 DNA reads TGTGCCTGGAGTGCAAAGATAGCGGGGTACGAGCAGTACTTC.

The chain employs TRBV4-3 and TRBJ1-2, with D possibly being TRBD1 (5 bases). The CDR3 spans 15 residues. Trimming stripped 5 bases from V and 6 bases from J, with 19 bases between. The germline CDR1 and CDR2 sequences are LGHNA and YSLEER. The CDR3 sequence is CASSSGQGRVHGYTF. CDR3 coding DNA: TGCGCCAGCAGCTCAGGCCAGGGCAGGGTCCATGGCTACACCTTC.

In this sample, this clonotype turned up a few times. The rearrangement joins TRBV4-1 to TRBJ2-7, with TRBD1 identical over 9 bases. This CDR3 spans 16 amino acids. J gave up 2 bases and V 3 bases, and 8 bases lay outside the gene matches. In germline, CDR1 is MGHRA, CDR2 YSYEKL. CDR3 residues: CASSQHGTGLTYEQYF. In nucleotides, the CDR3 is TGCGCCAGCAGCCAGCATGGGACAGGGCTAACCTACGAGCAGTACTTC.

J is TRBJ2-5 and V is TRBV20-1; D is undetermined. CDR3 length: 14 residues. Germline V CDR1 and CDR2: DFQATT, SNEGSKA (reference sequence). Deletions cut 3 bases from V and 1 base from J, with 12 bases between. CDR3 in DNA: TGCAGTGCTAGGCCAGTGTCCATCCAAGAGACCCAGTACTTC. This gives the protein CSARPVSIQETQYF.

The CDR3 protein is CASSADTGWTYEQYF. In nucleotides, the CDR3 is TGTGCCAGCAGCGCCGATACGGGATGGACCTACGAGCAGTACTTC. The chain combines TRBV9 with TRBJ2-7; maybe TRBD2 (5 bases). This CDR3 region has 15 residues. Deletions cut 3 bases from V and 2 bases from J, with 15 bases between. Germline values: CDR1 SGDLS, CDR2 YYNGEE.

In the case of this clonotype: Given a much more abundant clone one base away, this may be a read error. The chain couples TRBV7-2 to TRBJ2-5; 10 bases are shared with TRBD2. The CDR3 has 15 amino acids. The ends lost 3 bases at V and 11 bases at J; junction bases unmatched: 12. Per the germline V gene, CDR1 is SGHTA and CDR2 is FQGNSA. CDR3 protein: CASSFERGGYNEQYF. The CDR3 coding sequence is TGTGCCAGCAGCTTCGAGCGGGGGGGGTACAATGAGCAGTACTTC.

This clonotype was counted between two and nine times. This chain joins TRBV7-2 and TRBJ2-5, with 7 bases aligning to TRBD2. The J call may not be correct, given that the DNA end is closer to TRBJ2-7. The CDR3 runs to 16 residues. The germline V gene encodes CDR1 SGHTA and CDR2 FQGNSA. The CDR3 nucleotides read TGTGCCAGCAGCTTAGCGCCCCGGGGCAGCGGGAACGAGCAGTACTTC. The encoded protein is CASSLAPRGSGNEQYF.